This TCR beta chain was captured by sequencing in a study of blood T cell repertoires in COVID-19 (dated by TCRdb to 2019 to 2021). Study-level background: Samples from collaborators originated in the United States, Italy and Spain and spanned both the acute and convalescent phases of COVID-19. The samples were drawn from the first 160 participants of the ongoing ImmuneRACE study and from roughly 1,300 subjects provided by 6 global collaborators. The material from the prospective study consisted of cDNA or gDNA derived from T cells, B-cell-depleted T cells, or PBMCs. The dataset comprised deeply sampled blood TCRbeta repertoires from subjects exposed to, actively infected with, or recovered from COVID-19. The repertoires were released in a freely available public database meant as a resource for research on the immune response to SARS-CoV-2. Where available, HLA class I and class II types were taken from metadata supplied by the sample provider and were not determined by assay-based typing. The sample metadata nearly always contained a de-identified subject ID, COVID-19 status, age in years and sex. General study outcomes and caveats: How much clinical and demographic metadata was included differed by source and by participant, and the metadata was provided uncurated.

Each collaborating institution followed its own protocols to collect whole blood in K2EDTA tubes. Collaborator samples were shipped for TCRbeta analysis as frozen whole blood, isolated PBMCs, or DNA extracted from either sample type. Comments on this clone: The antigen it binds to is not known. No quality values exist for individual bases; no much larger clone is one base distant.

TCRbeta CDR3 regions were amplified from genomic DNA using the immunoSEQ Assay, a bias-controlled multiplex PCR. Per the original workflow: Nucleated cell counts per sample were estimated from amplification of reference gene primers within the assay. To quantify the absolute abundance of each unique TCRbeta CDR3 rearrangement, sequence reads were collapsed and filtered. Productive Simpson clonality was computed per sample as the square root of Simpson's diversity index over productive rearrangements. TCRdb mirrors the immuneACCESS table, restricted to in-frame sequences. Some clones are absent from its copies; in checked studies, under half trace to an unresolved V gene, and the reason for the others is unknown. That table is the source of V, J and clone size, and D and trimming were worked out from the DNA. For this sample there are about 56,000 clones; 84% appear just once. Of the sample, 13% is held by the ten largest clones.

From cysteine to phenylalanine, the CDR3 is 20 amino acids long. Just CDR3 DNA is preserved here, 60 bases in frame from base 1. The germline V gene (reference sequence) supplies CDR1 LNHNV and CDR2 YYDKDF. V is reduced by 0 bases and J by 3 bases, leaving a spacing of 27 bases between them. The sequence is built from TRBV15 and TRBJ2-7; possibly the D gene is TRBD1, per 6 matching bases. This receptor was taken from a woman of 80 years or more with acute or convalescent COVID-19. Material for sequencing was peripheral blood. CDR3 loop: CATSRDQITHSGTTHYEQYF. The base sequence is TGTGCCACCAGCAGAGATCAAATTACACATTCCGGGACAACACACTACGAGCAGTACTTC.